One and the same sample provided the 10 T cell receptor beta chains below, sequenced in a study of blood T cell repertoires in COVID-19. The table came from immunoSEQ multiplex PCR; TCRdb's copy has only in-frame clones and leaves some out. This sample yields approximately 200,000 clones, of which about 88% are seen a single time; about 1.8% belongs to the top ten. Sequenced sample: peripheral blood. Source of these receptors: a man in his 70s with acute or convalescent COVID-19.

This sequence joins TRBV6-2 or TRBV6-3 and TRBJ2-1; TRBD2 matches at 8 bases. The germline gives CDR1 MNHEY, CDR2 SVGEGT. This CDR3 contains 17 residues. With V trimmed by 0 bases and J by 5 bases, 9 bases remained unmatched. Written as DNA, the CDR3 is TGTGCCAGCAGTTACTCGACCGGGAGGGCGGGGAACAATGAGCAGTTCTTC. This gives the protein CASSYSTGRAGNNEQFF.

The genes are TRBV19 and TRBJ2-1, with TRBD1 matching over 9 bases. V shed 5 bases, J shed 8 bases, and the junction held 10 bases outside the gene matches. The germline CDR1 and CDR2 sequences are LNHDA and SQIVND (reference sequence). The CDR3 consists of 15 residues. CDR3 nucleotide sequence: TGTGCCAGTAGTGCCGGGACAGGGTTAGTCGATGAGCAGTTCTTC. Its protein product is CASSAGTGLVDEQFF.

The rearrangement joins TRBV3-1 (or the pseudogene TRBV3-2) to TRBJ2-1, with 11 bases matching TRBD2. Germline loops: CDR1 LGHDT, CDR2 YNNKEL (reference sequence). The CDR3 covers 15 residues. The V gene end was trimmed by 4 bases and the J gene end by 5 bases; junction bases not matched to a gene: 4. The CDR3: CASSLSGLADNEQFF. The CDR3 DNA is TGTGCCAGCAGCCTGTCGGGACTAGCGGACAATGAGCAGTTCTTC.

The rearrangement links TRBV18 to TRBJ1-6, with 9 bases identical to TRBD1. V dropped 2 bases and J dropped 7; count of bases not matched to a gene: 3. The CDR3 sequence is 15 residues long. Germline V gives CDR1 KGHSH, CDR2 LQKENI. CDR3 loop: CASSPGTGTNSPLHF. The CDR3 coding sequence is TGTGCCAGCTCACCAGGGACAGGGACGAATTCACCCCTCCACTTT.

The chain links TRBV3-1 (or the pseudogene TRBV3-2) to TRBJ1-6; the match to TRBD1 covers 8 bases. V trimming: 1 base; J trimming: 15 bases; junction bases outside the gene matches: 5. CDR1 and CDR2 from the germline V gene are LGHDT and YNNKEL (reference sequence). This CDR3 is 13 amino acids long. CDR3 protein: CASSQVADRDLHF. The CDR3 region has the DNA TGTGCCAGCAGCCAAGTAGCGGACAGGGACCTCCACTTT.

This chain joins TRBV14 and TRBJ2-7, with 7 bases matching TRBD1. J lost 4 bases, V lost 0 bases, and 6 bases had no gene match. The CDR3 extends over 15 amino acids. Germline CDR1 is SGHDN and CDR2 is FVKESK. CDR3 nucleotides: TGTGCCAGCAGCCAAGAATCCAGGGGGTGGTACGAGCAGTACTTC. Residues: CASSQESRGWYEQYF.

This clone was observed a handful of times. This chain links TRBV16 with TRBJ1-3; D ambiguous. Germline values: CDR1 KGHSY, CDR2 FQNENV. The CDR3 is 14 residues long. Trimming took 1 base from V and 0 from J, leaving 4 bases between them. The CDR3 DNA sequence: TGTGCCAGCAGCCAATTGAGCTCTGGAAACACCATATATTTT. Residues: CASSQLSSGNTIYF.

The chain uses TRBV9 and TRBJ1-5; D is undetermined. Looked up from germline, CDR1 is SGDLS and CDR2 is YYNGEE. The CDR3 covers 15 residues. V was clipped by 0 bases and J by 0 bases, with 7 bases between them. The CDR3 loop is CASSVGQSSNQPQHF. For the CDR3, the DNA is TGTGCCAGCAGCGTAGGCCAGTCTAGCAATCAGCCCCAGCATTTT.

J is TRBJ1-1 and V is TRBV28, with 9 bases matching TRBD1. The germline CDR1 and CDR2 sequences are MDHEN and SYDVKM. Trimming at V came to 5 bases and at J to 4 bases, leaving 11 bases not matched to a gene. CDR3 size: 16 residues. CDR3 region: CASSIGTGSKGTEAFF. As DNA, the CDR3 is TGTGCCAGCAGTATCGGGACAGGGAGTAAGGGCACTGAAGCTTTCTTT. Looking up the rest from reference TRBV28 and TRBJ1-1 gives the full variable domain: DVKVTQSSRYLVKRTGEKVFLECVQDMDHENMFWYRQDPGLGLRLIYFSYDVKMKEKGDIPEGYSVSREKKERFSLILESASTNQTSMYLCASSIGTGSKGTEAFFGQGTRLTVV.

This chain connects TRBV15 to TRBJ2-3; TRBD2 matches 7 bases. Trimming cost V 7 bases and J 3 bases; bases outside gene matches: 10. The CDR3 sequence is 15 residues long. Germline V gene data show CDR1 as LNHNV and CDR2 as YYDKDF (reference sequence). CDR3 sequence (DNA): TGTGCCACCACCCGGGGGGACGGAGGGACAGATACGCAGTATTTT. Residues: CATTRGDGGTDTQYF. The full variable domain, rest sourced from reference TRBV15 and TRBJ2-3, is DAMVIQNPRYQVTQFGKPVTLSCSQTLNHNVMYWYQQKSSQAPKLLFHYYDKDFNNEADTPDNFQSRRPNTSFCFLDIRSPGLGDTAMYLCATTRGDGGTDTQYFGPGTRLTVL.